This TCR beta chain was captured in a study of CD8+ T cells in alopecia areata. The study, taken as a whole, reports: Lesional tissue from the scalp (especially in alopecia totalis/universalis) showed higher clonality than normal scalp.

This clone has just a few counts. Its antigen is not identified. Once RNA had been extracted, it was reverse transcribed into cDNA to act as the sequencing template. Assay: immunoSEQ multiplex PCR; the TCRdb copy retains only in-frame clones and omits some. The repertoire consists of some 20,000 clones, with around 67% occurring once and the leading ten covering 3.5% to 5.5%. CDR3 length: 13 amino acids. Trimming took off 6 bases at V and 4 bases at J, with 16 bases between the two ends. Germline CDR1 reads SQVTM; CDR2 reads ANQGSEA. For 4 to 6 of the biomarker-study patients, the CD4+ cells were further sorted so as to obtain CD25+CD127- cells. Alopecia areata patients provided lesional scalp punch biopsies and peripheral blood.

The sequence was obtained from a human donor with alopecia areata. This chain connects TRBV29-1 to TRBJ2-7; TRBD1 is a possible D gene (6 bases). Sequencing input: CD4+ Tregs sorted from blood. CDR3: CSVLRDTGYEQYF. The CDR3 nucleotides are TGCAGCGTGTTACGGGACACGGGTTACGAGCAGTACTTC.